The 9 T cell receptor beta chains in this list originate from one sample, sequenced in a study of blood T cell repertoires in COVID-19. Sequencing used immunoSEQ multiplex PCR; TCRdb keeps in-frame clones, though not all of them. Of approximately 230,000 clones in the sample, around 84% are singletons; the top ten hold 1.5% to 2%. Sequencing was carried out using PBMCs or T cells enriched from blood (not recorded which). Source of these receptors: a man in his forties who had recovered from COVID-19.

This clone was seen more than once but under ten times. The chain is built from TRBV4-1 and TRBJ1-1, with D hard to call. V lost 1 base and J lost 8, with 8 bases in between. Germline V CDR1 and CDR2: MGHRA, YSYEKL. The CDR3 is made up of 12 amino acids. Here the CDR3 DNA reads TGCGCCAGCAGCCAAGGGGCGAGCGAAGCTTTCTTT. Translated: CASSQGASEAFF.

With regard to this clone: The sample holds other DNA sequences that translate to the same CDR3. The V and J genes are TRBV6-5 and TRBJ2-5; 8 nucleotides agree with TRBD1. Germline assignment: CDR1 MNHEY and CDR2 SVGAGI. This CDR3 spans 15 amino acids. After removal of 0 bases from V and 1 base from J, the junction contained 1 base not matched to a gene. CDR3 nucleotide sequence: TGTGCCAGCAGTTACTCTACAGGGGGCCAAGAGACCCAGTACTTC. Amino acids: CASSYSTGGQETQYF.

V is TRBV4-2 and J is TRBJ1-1; 11 positions match TRBD1. Germline V gives CDR1 LGHNA, CDR2 YNFKEQ. Trimming removed 7 bases from V and 4 bases from J; junction bases left unmatched: 14. The CDR3 has 17 amino acids. CDR3 in amino acids: CASTGYGQGARGTEAFF. DNA for the CDR3: TGTGCCAGCACCGGTTACGGACAGGGGGCGCGTGGCACTGAAGCTTTCTTT.

This rearrangement joins TRBV7-3 to TRBJ1-6; TRBD1 matches 8 bases. V trimming: 5 bases; J trimming: 5 bases; junction bases outside the gene matches: 5. The germline V gene encodes CDR1 SGHTA and CDR2 FQGTGA. This CDR3 has 15 amino acids. CDR3 sequence: CASSRGQGDNSPLHF. The CDR3 DNA is TGTGCCAGCAGCCGAGGACAGGGAGATAATTCACCCCTCCACTTT.

CDR3 sequence (DNA): TGTGCCAGCAGCTGGGCTAGCGGGGCGGTTTACAATGAGCAGTTCTTC. It translates to CASSWASGAVYNEQFF. The rearrangement uses TRBV5-4 and TRBJ2-1; 9 nucleotides match TRBD2. J was trimmed by 4 bases and V by 3 bases; bases with no gene match: 8. In germline, CDR1 is SGHNT, CDR2 YYREEE (reference sequence). The CDR3 covers 16 residues.

The J gene is TRBJ1-2, the V gene TRBV6-5; D not resolved. The germline CDR1 and CDR2 sequences are MNHEY and SVGAGI. The V and J ends lost 0 bases and 3 bases respectively, with 11 bases between them. CDR3 length: 15 residues. The CDR3 DNA sequence: TGTGCCAGCAGTTACTCGGGCCGGTGGGACTATGGCTACACCTTC. This gives the protein CASSYSGRWDYGYTF.

V gene TRBV30 combines with J gene TRBJ1-1; 9 bases map to TRBD1. Unmatched junction bases numbered 7, after V lost 8 bases and J lost 6 bases. This CDR3 region has 12 residues. Germline CDR1 is GTSNPN and CDR2 is SVGIG (reference sequence). The CDR3 coding sequence is TGTGCCGAAATAAGGACAGGGGCTGAAGCTTTCTTT. It specifies CAEIRTGAEAFF.

The chain has TRBV29-1 and TRBJ2-2, with D tentatively TRBD1 (6 bases). Trimming left V 4 bases short and J 6 bases short, with 12 bases between. The germline CDR1 and CDR2 sequences are SQVTM and ANQGSEA. The CDR3 is made up of 13 amino acids. The CDR3 here is CSVVQGRAGELFF. Written as DNA, the CDR3 is TGCAGCGTTGTGCAGGGGAGAGCCGGGGAGCTGTTTTTT.

The table lists this clone with a few counts. J is TRBJ2-1 and V is TRBV4-2; TRBD1 agrees at 7 bases. The V gene's germline CDR1 is LGHNA and CDR2 YNFKEQ. The length of the CDR3 is 16 residues. J was trimmed by 2 bases and V by 4 bases; bases with no gene match: 8. Here the CDR3 DNA reads TGTGCCAGCAGCCCTCGACAGGGAAACACCTACAATGAGCAGTTCTTC. It is translated as CASSPRQGNTYNEQFF.